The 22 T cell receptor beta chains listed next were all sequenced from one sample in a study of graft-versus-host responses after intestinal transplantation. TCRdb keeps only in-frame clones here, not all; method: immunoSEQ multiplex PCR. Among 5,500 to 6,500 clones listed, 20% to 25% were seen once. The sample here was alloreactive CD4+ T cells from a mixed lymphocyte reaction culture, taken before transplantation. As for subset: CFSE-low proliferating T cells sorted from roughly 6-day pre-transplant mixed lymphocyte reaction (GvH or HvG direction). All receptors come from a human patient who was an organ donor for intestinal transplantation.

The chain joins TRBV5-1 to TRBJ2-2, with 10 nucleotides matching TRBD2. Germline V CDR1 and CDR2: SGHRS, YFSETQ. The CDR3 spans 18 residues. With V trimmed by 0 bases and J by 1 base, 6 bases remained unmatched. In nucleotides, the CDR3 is TGCGCCAGCAGCTTGGAGGCTAGCGGGGGCCTGAACACCGGGGAGCTGTTTTTT. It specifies CASSLEASGGLNTGELFF.

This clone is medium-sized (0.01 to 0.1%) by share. This CDR3 reads CASSLGNNYGYTF. Here the CDR3 DNA reads TGTGCCAGCAGCTTGGGCAATAACTATGGCTACACCTTC. The chain recombines TRBV5-4 with TRBJ1-2; D gene ambiguous. Germline assignment: CDR1 SGHNT and CDR2 YYREEE (reference sequence). The CDR3 is 13 residues long. With 0 bases removed from V and 1 base from J, the gap between germline ends came to 4 bases.

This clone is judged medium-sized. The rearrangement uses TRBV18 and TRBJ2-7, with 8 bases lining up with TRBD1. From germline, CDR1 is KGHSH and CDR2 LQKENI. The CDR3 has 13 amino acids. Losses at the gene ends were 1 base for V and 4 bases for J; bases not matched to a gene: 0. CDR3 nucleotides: TGTGCCAGCTCACCACGACAGGGGTACGAGCAGTACTTC. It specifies CASSPRQGYEQYF.

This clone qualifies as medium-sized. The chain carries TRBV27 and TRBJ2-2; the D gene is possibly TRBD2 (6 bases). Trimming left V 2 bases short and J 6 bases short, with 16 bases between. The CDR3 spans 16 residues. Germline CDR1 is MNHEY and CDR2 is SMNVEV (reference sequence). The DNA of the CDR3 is TGTGCCAGCAGTTTAGGCTGGGCGGGGCTTTCCGGGGAGCTGTTTTTT. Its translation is CASSLGWAGLSGELFF.

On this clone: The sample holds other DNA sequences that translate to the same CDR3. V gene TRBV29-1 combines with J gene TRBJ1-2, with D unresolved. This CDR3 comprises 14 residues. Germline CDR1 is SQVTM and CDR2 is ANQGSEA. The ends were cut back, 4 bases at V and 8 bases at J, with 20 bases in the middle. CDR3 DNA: TGCAGCGTTGGCGCGACCCCCCCAACTACCGGCTACACCTTC. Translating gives CSVGATPPTTGYTF.

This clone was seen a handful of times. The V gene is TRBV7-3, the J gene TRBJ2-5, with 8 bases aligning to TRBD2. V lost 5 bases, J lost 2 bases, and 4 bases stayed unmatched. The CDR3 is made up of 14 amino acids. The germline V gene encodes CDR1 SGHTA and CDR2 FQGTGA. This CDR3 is CASSRGGPQETQYF. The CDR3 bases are TGTGCCAGCAGCCGCGGGGGGCCACAAGAGACCCAGTACTTC. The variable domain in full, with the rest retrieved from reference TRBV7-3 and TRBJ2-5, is GAGVSQTPSNKVTEKGKYVELRCDPISGHTALYWYRQSLGQGPEFLIYFQGTGAADDSGLPNDRFFAVRPEGSVSTLKIQRTERGDSAVYLCASSRGGPQETQYFGPGTRLLVL.

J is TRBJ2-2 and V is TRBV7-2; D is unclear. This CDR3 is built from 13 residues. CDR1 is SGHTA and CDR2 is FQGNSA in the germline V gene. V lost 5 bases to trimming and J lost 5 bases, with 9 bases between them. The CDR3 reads CASSREETGELFF. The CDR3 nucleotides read TGTGCCAGCAGCCGAGAAGAGACCGGGGAGCTGTTTTTT.

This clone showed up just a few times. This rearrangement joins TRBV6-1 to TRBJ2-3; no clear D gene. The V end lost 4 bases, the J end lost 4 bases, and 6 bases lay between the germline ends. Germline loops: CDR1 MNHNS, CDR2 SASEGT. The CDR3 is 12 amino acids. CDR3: CASSVAADTQYF. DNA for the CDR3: TGTGCCAGCAGTGTAGCAGCAGATACGCAGTATTTT.

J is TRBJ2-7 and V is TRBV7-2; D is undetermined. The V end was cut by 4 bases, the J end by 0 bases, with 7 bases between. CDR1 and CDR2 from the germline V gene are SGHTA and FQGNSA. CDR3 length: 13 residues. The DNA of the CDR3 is TGTGCCAGCAGCTCGACCGTCTCCTACGAGCAGTACTTC. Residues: CASSSTVSYEQYF.

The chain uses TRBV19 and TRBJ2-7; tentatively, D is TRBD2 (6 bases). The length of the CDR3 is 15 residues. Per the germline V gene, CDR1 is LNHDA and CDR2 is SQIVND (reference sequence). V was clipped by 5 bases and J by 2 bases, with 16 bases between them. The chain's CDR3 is CASSLLPSEAYEQYF. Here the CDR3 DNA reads TGTGCCAGTAGTCTCCTGCCTAGCGAAGCCTACGAGCAGTACTTC.

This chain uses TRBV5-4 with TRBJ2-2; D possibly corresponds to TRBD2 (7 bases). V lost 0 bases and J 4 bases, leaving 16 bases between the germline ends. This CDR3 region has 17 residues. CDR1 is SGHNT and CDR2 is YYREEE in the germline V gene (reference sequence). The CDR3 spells CASSLGNRGALTGELFF. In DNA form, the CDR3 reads TGTGCCAGCAGCTTGGGGAATCGGGGGGCCCTCACCGGGGAGCTGTTTTTT.

This CDR3 is CASSFPGINEQYF. The DNA for the CDR3 is TGTGCCAGCAGCTTTCCAGGGATCAACGAGCAGTACTTC. V gene TRBV7-2 combines with J gene TRBJ2-7; a possible D gene is TRBD1 (5 bases). The germline V and J ends were trimmed by 3 bases and 5 bases, with 11 bases remaining between them. The CDR3 runs 13 residues. The germline V gene encodes CDR1 SGHTA and CDR2 FQGNSA.

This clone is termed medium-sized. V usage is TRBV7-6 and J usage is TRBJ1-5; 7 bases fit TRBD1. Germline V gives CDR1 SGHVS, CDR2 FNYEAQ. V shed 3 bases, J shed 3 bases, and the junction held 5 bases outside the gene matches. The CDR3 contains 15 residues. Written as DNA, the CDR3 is TGTGCCAGCAGCTTCGTGGGACAGAACAATCAGCCCCAGCATTTT. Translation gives CASSFVGQNNQPQHF.

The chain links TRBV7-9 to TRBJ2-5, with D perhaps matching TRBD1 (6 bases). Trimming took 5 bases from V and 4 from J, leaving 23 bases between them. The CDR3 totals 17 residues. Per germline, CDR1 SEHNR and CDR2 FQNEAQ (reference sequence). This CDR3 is CASSVAVSRGLGETQYF. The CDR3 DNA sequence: TGTGCCAGCAGCGTCGCGGTCTCTAGGGGGTTGGGAGAGACCCAGTACTTC.

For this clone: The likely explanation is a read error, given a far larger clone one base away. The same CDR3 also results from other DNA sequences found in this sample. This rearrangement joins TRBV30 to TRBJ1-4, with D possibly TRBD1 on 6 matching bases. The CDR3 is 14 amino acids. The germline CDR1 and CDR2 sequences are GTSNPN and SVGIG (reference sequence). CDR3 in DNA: TGTTCCTGGAGACGGACAATCAGGGGCGAAAAACTGTTTTTT. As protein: CSWRRTIRGEKLFF.

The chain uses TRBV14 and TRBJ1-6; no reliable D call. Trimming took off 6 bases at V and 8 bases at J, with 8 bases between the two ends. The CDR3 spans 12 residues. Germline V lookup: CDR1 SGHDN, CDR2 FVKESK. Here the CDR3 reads CASRDFDSPLHF. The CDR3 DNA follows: TGTGCCAGCAGAGACTTCGATTCACCCCTCCACTTT.

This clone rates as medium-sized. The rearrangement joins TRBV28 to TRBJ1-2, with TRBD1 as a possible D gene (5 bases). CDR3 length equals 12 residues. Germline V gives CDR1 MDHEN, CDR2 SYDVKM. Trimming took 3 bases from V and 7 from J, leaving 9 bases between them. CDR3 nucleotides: TGTGCCAGCAGTTTGTCGGGGGGTGGCTACACCTTC. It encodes CASSLSGGGYTF.

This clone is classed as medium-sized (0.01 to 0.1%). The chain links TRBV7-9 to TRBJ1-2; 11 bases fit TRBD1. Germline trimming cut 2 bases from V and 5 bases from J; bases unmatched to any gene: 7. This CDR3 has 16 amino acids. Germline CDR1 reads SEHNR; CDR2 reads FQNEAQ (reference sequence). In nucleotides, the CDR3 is TGTGCCAGCAGCTTATATGGGACAGGGGGGAGATATGGCTACACCTTC. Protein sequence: CASSLYGTGGRYGYTF.

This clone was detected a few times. The CDR3 sequence is CASSHVGALMNTEAFF. CDR3 DNA: TGTGCCAGCAGTCACGTAGGAGCTCTAATGAACACTGAAGCTTTCTTT. The V call is TRBV11-2, the J call TRBJ1-1; D is ambiguous. Germline V gives CDR1 SGHAT, CDR2 FQNNGV. Trimming took off 6 bases at V and 0 bases at J, with 17 bases between the two ends. CDR3 length: 16 amino acids.

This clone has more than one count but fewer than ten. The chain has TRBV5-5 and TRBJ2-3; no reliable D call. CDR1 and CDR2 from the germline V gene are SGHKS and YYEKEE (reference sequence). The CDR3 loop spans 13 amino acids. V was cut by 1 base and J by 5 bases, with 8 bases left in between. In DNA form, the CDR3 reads TGTGCCAGCAGCTTGTTAGGGATAGATACGCAGTATTTT. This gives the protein CASSLLGIDTQYF.

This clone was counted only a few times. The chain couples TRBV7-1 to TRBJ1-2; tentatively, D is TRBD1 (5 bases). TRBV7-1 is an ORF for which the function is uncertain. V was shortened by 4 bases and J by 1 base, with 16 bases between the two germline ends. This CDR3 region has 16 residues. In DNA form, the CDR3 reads TGTGCCAGCAGCTTAAACCCCGGGGGGTTTAACTATGGCTACACCTTC. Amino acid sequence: CASSLNPGGFNYGYTF.

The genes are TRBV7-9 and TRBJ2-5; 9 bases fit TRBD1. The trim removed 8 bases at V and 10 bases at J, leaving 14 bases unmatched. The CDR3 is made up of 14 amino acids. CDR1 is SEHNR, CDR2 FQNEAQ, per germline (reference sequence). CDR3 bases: TGTGCCAGCCGCCGGACAGGGGCTCCCGAGGGCCAGTACTTC. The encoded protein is CASRRTGAPEGQYF.